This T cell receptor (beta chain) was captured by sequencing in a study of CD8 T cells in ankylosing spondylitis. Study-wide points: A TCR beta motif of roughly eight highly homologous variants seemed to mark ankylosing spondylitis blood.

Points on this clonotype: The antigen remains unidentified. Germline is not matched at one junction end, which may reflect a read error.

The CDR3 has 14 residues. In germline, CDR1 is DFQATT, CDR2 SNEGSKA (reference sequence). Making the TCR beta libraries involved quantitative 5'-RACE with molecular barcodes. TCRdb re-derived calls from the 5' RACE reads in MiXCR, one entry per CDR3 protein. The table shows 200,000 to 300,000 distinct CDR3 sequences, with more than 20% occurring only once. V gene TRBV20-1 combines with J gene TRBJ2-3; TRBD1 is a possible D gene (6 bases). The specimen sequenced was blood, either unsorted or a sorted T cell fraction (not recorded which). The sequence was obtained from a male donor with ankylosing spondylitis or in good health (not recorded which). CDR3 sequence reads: CSATRDGGTDTQYF. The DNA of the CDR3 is TGCAGTGCTACTCGGGATGGGGGCACGGATACGCAGTATTTT.